These T cell receptor beta chains were read from a single sample in a study of beta chain features in type 1 diabetes. TCRdb keeps only in-frame clones here, not all; method: immunoSEQ multiplex PCR. Among about 110,000 clones listed, 30% to 40% were seen once. Sequencing used stem cell memory CD4+ T cells from blood. The source of these receptors is a young woman in good health. Both conserved end residues are part of each CDR3. Each record gives: J gene, V gene, D gene, clone size, CDR3 DNA, CDR3 protein. The D gene is left open where the match is weak. For some rows the clone size is stated as once, few or many, or as a class when expanded; others skip it.

TRBJ2-7,TRBV5-1,NA,once,TGCGCCAGCAGCGGGGGGAGGTACGAGCAGTACTTC,CASSGGRYEQYF
TRBJ2-7,TRBV7-2,NA,NA,TGTGCCAGCAGCTCCGTCTACGAGCAGTACTTC,CASSSVYEQYF
TRBJ2-2,TRBV15,TRBD1,once,TGTGCCACCAGCAGAGTTAGGGGGACAGTAAACACCGGGGAGCTGTTTTTT,CATSRVRGTVNTGELFF
TRBJ2-7,TRBV2,TRBD2,NA,TGTGCCAGTGGGGGGAGGGAGGACCGGGGAACCTACGAGCAGTACTTC,CASGGREDRGTYEQYF
TRBJ2-7,TRBV19,NA,few,TGTGCCAGTAGTCGGACGGCCAGGGATACCTACGAGCAGTACTTC,CASSRTARDTYEQYF
TRBJ2-7,TRBV5-1,TRBD1,few,TGCGCCAGCAGCTTGGCAGGACAGGGCTACGAGCAGTACTTC,CASSLAGQGYEQYF
TRBJ2-7,TRBV7-9,TRBD2,NA,TGTGCCAGCAGCTTAGTTGGTTTAGCGGGGAACCCCTACGAGCAGTACTTC,CASSLVGLAGNPYEQYF
TRBJ1-5,TRBV30,NA,NA,TGTGCCTGGAGTGTACGGTTGCGAGGGGGTCAGCCCCAGCATTTT,CAWSVRLRGGQPQHF
TRBJ2-5,TRBV7-8,NA,NA,TGTGCCAGCAGTCCAGCGTCTCTTGAGGAGACCCAGTACTTC,CASSPASLEETQYF
TRBJ2-1,TRBV19,NA,few,TGTGCCAGTACTTGGACTGTGAGCTCCTACAATGAGCAGTTCTTC,CASTWTVSSYNEQFF
TRBJ2-7,TRBV29-1,NA,NA,TGCAGCGGGAGAAACAGGCTTACTAACGAGCAGTACTTC,CSGRNRLTNEQYF
TRBJ2-1,TRBV7-3,TRBD2,NA,TGTGCCAGCAGCTTAATCGGCCCGGGGGGTGAGCAGTTCTTC,CASSLIGPGGEQFF
TRBJ2-4,TRBV2,NA,NA,TGTGCCAGCAGTGCAGGGCCCGGAAACATTCAGTACTTC,CASSAGPGNIQYF
TRBJ1-5,TRBV7-9,TRBD1,NA,TGTGCCAGCAGCGCCCTGGGGACAGCCAGCAATCAGCCCCAGCATTTT,CASSALGTASNQPQHF
TRBJ2-7,TRBV18,NA,NA,TGTGCCAGCTCACGAGAGGCCTACGAGCAGTACTTC,CASSREAYEQYF
TRBJ2-1,TRBV5-1,NA,few,TGCGCCAGCGCTACCGGGACTCCCTCCTACAATGAGCAGTTCTTC,CASATGTPSYNEQFF
TRBJ2-5,TRBV21-1,NA,NA,TGTGCCAGCAGGAATGGGACTAGCGGGAGCGGTGAGACCCAGTACTTC,CASRNGTSGSGETQYF
TRBJ1-1,TRBV4-1,NA,NA,TGCGCCAGCAGCCGATATCTCAACTTGGACACTGAAGCTTTCTTT,CASSRYLNLDTEAFF
TRBJ1-5,TRBV20-1,NA,NA,TGCAGTGCGGGGAGGGATCAGCCCCAGCATTTT,CSAGRDQPQHF
TRBJ2-5,TRBV28,NA,few,TGTGCCAGCAGTTTGGCGGGGCGCATAGAGACCCAGTACTTC,CASSLAGRIETQYF
TRBJ1-1,TRBV2,NA,NA,TGTGCCAGCAGTGAAAGCGGACCCTGGAACACTGAAGCTTTCTTT,CASSESGPWNTEAFF
TRBJ2-1,TRBV25-1,NA,NA,TGTGCCAGCAGTACAGGACATAGCTCCTACAATGAGCAGTTCTTC,CASSTGHSSYNEQFF
TRBJ2-7,TRBV6-6,NA,NA,TGTGCCACCCTAGACAGGAGCCTCTCCTACGAGCAGTACTTC,CATLDRSLSYEQYF
TRBJ1-2,TRBV21-1,NA,NA,TGTGCCAGCAGCAACTTTTTGGGACACGACGGCTACACCTTC,CASSNFLGHDGYTF
TRBJ1-5,TRBV19,NA,NA,TGTGCCAGTAGTAAAAGGACAGTAGTCAATCAGCCCCAGCATTTT,CASSKRTVVNQPQHF
TRBJ2-1,TRBV5-1,TRBD2,NA,TGCGCCAGCAGCTTGGTACAGCGGGGTGGGGGTGAGCAGTTCTTC,CASSLVQRGGGEQFF
TRBJ1-5,TRBV7-2,TRBD1,NA,TGTGCCAGCAGCTTAGCAGGGGGCATGGGCAATCAGCCCCAGCATTTT,CASSLAGGMGNQPQHF
TRBJ2-1,TRBV4-1,NA,NA,TGCGCCAGCAGCCAAGATAATAGGGTTCAGGGATCTTACAATGAGCAGTTCTTC,CASSQDNRVQGSYNEQFF
TRBJ2-3,TRBV7-2,TRBD2,few,TGTGCCAGCAGCTTAGGACTAGCGACAGATACGCAGTATTTT,CASSLGLATDTQYF
TRBJ2-5,TRBV29-1,TRBD1,NA,TGCAGCGTTTGGTCCCGGGACAGGGGGACCCAGTACTTC,CSVWSRDRGTQYF
TRBJ2-3,TRBV2,TRBD1,NA,TGTGCCAGCAGGGACAGGGGGCATTCAGATACGCAGTATTTT,CASRDRGHSDTQYF
TRBJ2-7,TRBV7-2,NA,NA,TGTGCCAGCAGCTTAGGGGCAGGGAGGAACGAGCAGTACTTC,CASSLGAGRNEQYF
TRBJ2-5,TRBV9,NA,NA,TGTGCCAGCAGCTTAGGGAGCCAAGAGACCCAGTACTTC,CASSLGSQETQYF
TRBJ1-2,TRBV18,NA,NA,TGTGCCAGCTCACCGGACAGCGGCTATGGCTACACCTTC,CASSPDSGYGYTF
TRBJ2-1,TRBV6-1,TRBD2,NA,TGTGCCAGCGGCAAAGCGGGAGGGTATCGCGATGAGCAGTTCTTC,CASGKAGGYRDEQFF
TRBJ1-2,TRBV5-8,NA,few,TGTGCCAGCAGCCCGTCTATTGGCTACACCTTC,CASSPSIGYTF
TRBJ2-3,TRBV18,TRBD2,few,TGTGCCAGCCTCAGGGTAGCGGGAGCGACAGATACGCAGTATTTT,CASLRVAGATDTQYF